The 5 T cell receptor beta chains below all came from one sample that was sequenced in a study of blood T cell repertoires in COVID-19. The assay was immunoSEQ multiplex PCR, and TCRdb's table has in-frame clones only and misses some. The sample yields 250,000 to 350,000 clones, 87% seen once. Sample: peripheral blood. These receptors all stem from a woman aged 45-65 years who had recovered from COVID-19.

The chain is built from TRBV30 and TRBJ1-1; D may be TRBD1 (6 bases). Trimming cost V 2 bases and J 7 bases, with 14 bases left between them. CDR3 length: 13 residues. CDR1 is GTSNPN, CDR2 SVGIG, per germline (reference sequence). CDR3 bases: TGTGCCTGGAGTCTTCAGGGGTTGGGTGAAGCTTTCTTT. This sequence encodes CAWSLQGLGEAFF.

The chain is built from TRBV6-2 or TRBV6-3 and TRBJ1-1; perhaps TRBD1 as D (5 bases). The germline V and J ends were trimmed by 0 bases and 0 bases, with 8 bases remaining between them. The CDR3 is made up of 15 amino acids. The germline V gene encodes CDR1 MNHEY and CDR2 SVGEGT. CDR3 nucleotide sequence: TGTGCCAGCAGTTACTCGACAGCCATGAACACTGAAGCTTTCTTT. It yields the protein CASSYSTAMNTEAFF.

V gene TRBV6-6 combines with J gene TRBJ1-2; D gene uncertain. There are 14 residues in the CDR3. V was cut by 7 bases and J by 1 base, with 13 bases left in between. The germline V gene has CDR1 MNHNY and CDR2 SVGAGI (reference sequence). CDR3 loop: CASTLQIFNYGYTF. The DNA for the CDR3 is TGTGCCAGCACCCTCCAGATCTTTAACTATGGCTACACCTTC.

The chain links TRBV3-1 (or the pseudogene TRBV3-2) to TRBJ2-3, with TRBD2 matching 10 bases. The ends lost 0 bases at V and 5 bases at J; junction bases unmatched: 11. CDR1 LGHDT and CDR2 YNNKEL come from the germline V gene (reference sequence). The CDR3 extends over 18 amino acids. DNA of the CDR3: TGTGCCAGCAGCCAAGACCAATGGAGCGGGGGGGCCGAAGATACGCAGTATTTT. Its translation: CASSQDQWSGGAEDTQYF.

The chain carries TRBV27 and TRBJ2-7; 7 bases are shared with TRBD2. V shed 0 bases and J 6 bases; nucleotides not matched to a gene: 11. Germline values: CDR1 MNHEY, CDR2 SMNVEV (reference sequence). This CDR3 is built from 16 residues. DNA for the CDR3: TGTGCCAGCAGTTTATCGTGGGGGGAGGGCCCTAGCGAGCAGTACTTC. Protein product: CASSLSWGEGPSEQYF.